This TCR beta chain was obtained from a study of blood T cell repertoires in COVID-19. As to this clone: Here the CDR3 omits its conserved ending phenylalanine or tryptophan, so a read error is the likely source. It is unclear where the CDR3 begins or ends on the DNA, so no DNA is shown, and the CDR3 is as TCRdb lists it.

Counting both end residues, the CDR3 totals 11 amino acids. Germline V gives CDR1 MNHNS, CDR2 SASEGT. The repertoire was sequenced with immunoSEQ multiplex PCR; TCRdb's copy has only in-frame clones and lacks some. The table lists 70,000 to 85,000 clones, roughly 80% of them singletons. Sequencing was done on a sample of peripheral blood. The chain uses TRBV6-1 and TRBJ2-7; no DNA check was done on the table's D call, TRBD2. The clonotype comes from a woman older than 75 with acute or convalescent COVID-19. This CDR3 reads CASSDGRTRIT.